What follows are 13 T cell receptor beta chains derived from one specimen sequenced in a study of cytomegalovirus exposure and HLA in healthy donors. Libraries were prepared by immunoSEQ multiplex PCR; TCRdb keeps only in-frame clonotypes and omits some of them. This sample has fewer than 200,000 clones; just under 90% occur once, and the top ten carry roughly 1.5%. Sequenced material: PBMCs. These receptors were obtained from a woman aged 25 to 39 in good health and CMV-seronegative.

This chain joins TRBV11-3 and TRBJ2-1, with TRBD2 as a possible D gene (6 bases). The CDR3 spans 17 residues. V was cut by 0 bases and J by 7 bases, with 19 bases left in between. The germline gives CDR1 SGHNT, CDR2 YENEEA. The CDR3 reads CASSLDFGQGLGNEQFF. CDR3 in DNA: TGTGCCAGCAGCTTAGATTTCGGTCAGGGACTGGGTAATGAGCAGTTCTTC.

This chain connects TRBV5-6 to TRBJ2-7; 13 nucleotides agree with TRBD2. Losses at the gene ends were 3 bases for V and 3 bases for J; bases not matched to a gene: 12. CDR1 SGHDT and CDR2 YYEEEE come from the germline V gene. The CDR3 has 18 residues. The CDR3: CASSSGLAGEPRIYEQYF. The CDR3 region has the DNA TGTGCCAGCAGCTCTGGACTAGCGGGGGAACCTCGTATCTACGAGCAGTACTTC.

The rearrangement uses TRBV5-1 and TRBJ2-4, with D possibly being TRBD1 (6 bases). V lost 5 bases, J lost 9 bases, and 15 bases lay in between. The CDR3 has 13 amino acids. In germline, CDR1 is SGHRS, CDR2 YFSETQ. CDR3 DNA: TGCGCCAGCAGAACAGGGTGGACGGGCATTCAGTACTTC. It yields the protein CASRTGWTGIQYF. The entire variable domain, with the rest obtained from reference TRBV5-1 and TRBJ2-4, is as follows: KAGVTQTPRYLIKTRGQQVTLSCSPISGHRSVSWYQQTPGQGLQFLFEYFSETQRNKGNFPGRFSGRQFSNSRSEMNVSTLELGDSALYLCASRTGWTGIQYFGAGTRLSVL.

This clone has just one count. CDR3 loop: CASRETSGVHPAEQYF. The CDR3 region has the DNA TGTGCCAGCAGGGAGACTAGCGGGGTCCACCCCGCCGAGCAGTACTTC. This chain connects TRBV2 to TRBJ2-7, with 11 bases identical to TRBD2. This CDR3 has 16 residues. Germline loops: CDR1 SNHLY, CDR2 FYNNEI. Trimming at V came to 6 bases and at J to 6 bases, leaving 13 bases not matched to a gene.

V usage is TRBV19 and J usage is TRBJ1-1, with a possible D match to TRBD1 (6 bases). With 7 bases removed from V and 3 bases from J, the gap between germline ends came to 15 bases. The CDR3 covers 14 residues. CDR1 is LNHDA and CDR2 is SQIVND in the germline V gene (reference sequence). In DNA form, the CDR3 reads TGTGCCAGTAAGCAGGGGTCAGGGGACACTGAAGCTTTCTTT. This sequence encodes CASKQGSGDTEAFF.

This clone was seen at least ten times. This rearrangement joins TRBV5-1 to TRBJ1-2; no definite D call. V shed 0 bases and J shed 6 bases, with 15 bases lying between them. Germline loops: CDR1 SGHRS, CDR2 YFSETQ. CDR3 length: 15 residues. The chain's CDR3 is CASSLGLRLSDGYTF. The CDR3 DNA reads as TGCGCCAGCAGCTTGGGGTTACGACTGTCCGATGGCTACACCTTC.

CDR3 in amino acids: CASSADPQGTQYF. The CDR3 DNA is TGTGCCAGCAGCGCGGACCCCCAGGGGACCCAGTACTTC. This chain uses TRBV9 with TRBJ2-5, with a possible D match to TRBD1 (5 bases). The CDR3 totals 13 residues. From germline, CDR1 is SGDLS and CDR2 YYNGEE. Between the trimmed V and J ends, which lost 3 bases and 7 bases, there was a span of 13 bases.

The chain couples TRBV5-8 to TRBJ2-5; 8 nucleotides line up with TRBD2. V shed 0 bases, J shed 1 base, and the junction held 5 bases outside the gene matches. CDR3 length equals 16 residues. Germline lookup yields CDR1 SGHTS and CDR2 YDEGEE. This CDR3 reads CASSLVGGGLQETQYF. DNA for the CDR3: TGTGCCAGCAGCTTGGTCGGGGGGGGGCTCCAAGAGACCCAGTACTTC.

The chain has TRBV6-5 and TRBJ2-3; TRBD1 agrees at 9 bases. This CDR3 comprises 16 residues. The V gene's germline CDR1 is MNHEY and CDR2 SVGAGI. J gave up 1 base and V 3 bases, and 5 bases lay outside the gene matches. The CDR3 here is CASSYKGQGGTDTQYF. The CDR3 nucleotides are TGTGCCAGCAGTTATAAGGGACAGGGTGGCACAGATACGCAGTATTTT.

This chain uses TRBV25-1 with TRBJ2-5; 9 bases are shared with TRBD1. Germline-derived CDR1 and CDR2 are MGHDK and SYGVNS. Trimming removed 2 bases from V and 5 bases from J; junction bases left unmatched: 9. The CDR3 runs 16 residues. The CDR3 sequence: CASSESQQGAAETQYF. Written as DNA, the CDR3 is TGTGCCAGCAGTGAAAGTCAACAGGGGGCTGCGGAGACCCAGTACTTC.

The table lists this clone with a few counts. This chain uses TRBV7-2 with TRBJ2-2, with D maybe TRBD2 (5 bases). This CDR3 has 13 residues. The V end was cut by 5 bases, the J end by 4 bases, with 8 bases between. CDR1 is SGHTA, CDR2 FQGNSA, per germline. CDR3 sequence (DNA): TGTGCCAGCAGCCTAACTAGCACCGGGGAGCTGTTTTTT. The encoded protein is CASSLTSTGELFF.

The CDR3 loop reads CASSGGATAGGYTF. The CDR3 DNA reads as TGTGCCAGCAGTGGAGGGGCCACAGCGGGCGGCTACACCTTC. V gene TRBV6-1 combines with J gene TRBJ1-2; D perhaps matches TRBD1 (5 bases). Germline loops: CDR1 MNHNS, CDR2 SASEGT. CDR3 length: 14 amino acids. V was pared by 4 bases and J by 8 bases, with 17 bases between.

The chain has TRBV4-1 and TRBJ2-1; the match to TRBD1 covers 10 bases. V shed 3 bases and J 11 bases; nucleotides not matched to a gene: 7. Germline-derived CDR1 and CDR2 are MGHRA and YSYEKL. The CDR3 is 14 residues long. The CDR3: CASSHPLDRGKQFF. The CDR3 DNA reads TGCGCCAGCAGCCATCCACTGGACAGGGGGAAGCAGTTCTTC.